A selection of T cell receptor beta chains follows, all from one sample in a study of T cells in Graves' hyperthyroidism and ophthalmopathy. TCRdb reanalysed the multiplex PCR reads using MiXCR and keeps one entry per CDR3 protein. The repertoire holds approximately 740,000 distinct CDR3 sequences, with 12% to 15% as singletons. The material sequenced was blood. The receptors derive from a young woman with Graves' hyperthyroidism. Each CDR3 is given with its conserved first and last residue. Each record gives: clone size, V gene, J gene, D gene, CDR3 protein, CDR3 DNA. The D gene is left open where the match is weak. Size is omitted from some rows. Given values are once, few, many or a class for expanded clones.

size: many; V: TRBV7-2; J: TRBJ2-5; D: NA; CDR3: CASSFTLDPLGTQYF; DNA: TGTGCCAGCAGCTTCACACTAGACCCTCTTGGGACCCAGTACTTC
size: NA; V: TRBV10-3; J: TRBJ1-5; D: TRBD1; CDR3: CAISGTGGDQPQHF; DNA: TGTGCCATCAGTGGGACAGGGGGAGACCAGCCCCAGCATTTT
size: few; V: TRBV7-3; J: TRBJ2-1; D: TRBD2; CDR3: CASSLQPSGGNEQFF; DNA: TGTGCCAGCAGCTTACAGCCTAGCGGGGGGAATGAGCAGTTCTTC
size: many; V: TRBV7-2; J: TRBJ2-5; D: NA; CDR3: CASSLGARGETQYF; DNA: TGTGCCAGCAGCTTAGGAGCACGTGGAGAGACCCAGTACTTC
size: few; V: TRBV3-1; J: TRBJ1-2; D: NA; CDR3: CASSRGTETPNYGYTF; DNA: TGTGCCAGCAGCCGAGGGACTGAGACTCCAAACTATGGCTACACCTTC
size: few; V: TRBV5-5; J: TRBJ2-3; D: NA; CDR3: CATDSSSGSTDTQYF; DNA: TGTGCCACCGATAGCTCCAGCGGTAGCACAGATACGCAGTATTTT
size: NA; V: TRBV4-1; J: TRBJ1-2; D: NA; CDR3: CASSQMRREGTNYGYTF; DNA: TGCGCCAGCAGCCAGATGCGCAGGGAGGGTACAAACTATGGCTACACCTTC
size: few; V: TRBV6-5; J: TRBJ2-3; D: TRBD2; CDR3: CASSYSMSGGSWNTQYF; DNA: TGTGCCAGCAGTTACTCGATGAGTGGCGGGAGTTGGAATACGCAGTATTTT
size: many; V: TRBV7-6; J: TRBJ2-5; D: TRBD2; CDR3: CASSLESGTRETQYF; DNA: TGTGCCAGCAGCTTAGAGAGCGGGACTCGCGAGACCCAGTACTTC
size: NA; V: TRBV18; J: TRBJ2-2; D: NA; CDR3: CASSPVRGAGELFF; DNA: TGTGCCAGCTCACCCGTGAGAGGGGCCGGGGAGCTGTTTTTT
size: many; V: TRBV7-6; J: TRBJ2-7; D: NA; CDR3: CASSTTRWSEQYF; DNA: TGTGCCAGCAGCACTACCCGCTGGTCCGAGCAGTACTTC
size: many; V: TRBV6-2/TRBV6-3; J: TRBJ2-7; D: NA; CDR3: CASSYRGLASLNEQYF; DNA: TGTGCCAGCAGCTACAGGGGACTTGCCTCCCTCAACGAGCAGTACTTC
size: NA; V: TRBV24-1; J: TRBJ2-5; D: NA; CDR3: CATSDPGLPQETQYF; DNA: TGTGCCACCAGTGACCCGGGTTTACCGCAAGAGACCCAGTACTTC
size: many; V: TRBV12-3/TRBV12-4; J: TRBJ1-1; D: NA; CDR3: CASSQLPGALGTEAFF; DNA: TGTGCCAGCAGTCAACTACCAGGGGCTCTGGGGACTGAAGCTTTCTTT
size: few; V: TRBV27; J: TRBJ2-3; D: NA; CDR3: CASSLSRGADTQYF; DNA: TGTGCCAGCAGTTTATCGAGAGGCGCGGATACGCAGTATTTT
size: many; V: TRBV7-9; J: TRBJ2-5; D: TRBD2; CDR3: CASSGEGQETQYF; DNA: TGTGCCAGCAGCGGGGAGGGCCAAGAGACCCAGTACTTC
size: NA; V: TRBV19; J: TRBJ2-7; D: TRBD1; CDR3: CARITDSPRTGLVYEQYF; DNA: TGTGCCAGAATAACGGACTCCCCCAGGACAGGGTTGGTGTACGAGCAGTACTTC
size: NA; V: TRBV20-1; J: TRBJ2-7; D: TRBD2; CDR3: CSARMIAGEGGYEQYF; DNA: TGCAGTGCTAGAATGATAGCGGGAGAGGGGGGCTACGAGCAGTACTTC
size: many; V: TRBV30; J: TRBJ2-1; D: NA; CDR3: CAWDRGGTRLYEQFF; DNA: TGTGCCTGGGACAGGGGTGGGACTAGGCTCTATGAGCAGTTCTTC
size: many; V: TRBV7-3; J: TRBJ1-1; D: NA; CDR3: CASSLSGDEAFF; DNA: TGTGCCAGCAGCCTTTCAGGGGATGAAGCTTTCTTT
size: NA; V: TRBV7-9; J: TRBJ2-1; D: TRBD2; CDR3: CASSLTSGSVYEQFF; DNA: TGTGCCAGCAGCTTGACTAGCGGGAGTGTCTATGAGCAGTTCTTC
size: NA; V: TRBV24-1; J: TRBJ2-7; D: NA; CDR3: CATSDGQGSSYEQYF; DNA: TGTGCCACCAGTGATGGGCAGGGGAGCTCCTACGAGCAGTACTTC
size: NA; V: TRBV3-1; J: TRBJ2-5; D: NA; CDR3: CASSGGTVQGTQYF; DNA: TGTGCCAGCAGCGGAGGGACAGTCCAAGGGACCCAGTACTTC
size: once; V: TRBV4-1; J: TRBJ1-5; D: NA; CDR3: CASSLPGSVQPQHF; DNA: TGCGCCAGCAGCCTCCCTGGCAGCGTCCAGCCCCAGCATTTT
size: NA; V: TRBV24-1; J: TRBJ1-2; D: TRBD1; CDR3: CATSDPLDRDYGYTF; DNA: TGTGCCACCAGTGACCCTCTCGACAGGGACTATGGCTACACCTTC
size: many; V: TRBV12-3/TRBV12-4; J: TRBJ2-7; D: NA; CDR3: CASSQGGGIAASSYEQYF; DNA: TGTGCCAGCAGCCAAGGGGGAGGGATAGCGGCGAGCTCCTACGAGCAGTACTTC
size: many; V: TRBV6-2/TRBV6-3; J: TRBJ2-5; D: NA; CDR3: CASSYQRQTQYF; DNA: TGTGCCAGCAGTTACCAGCGACAGACCCAGTACTTC
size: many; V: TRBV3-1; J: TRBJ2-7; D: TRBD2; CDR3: CASSQDPPGVAGDYEQYF; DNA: TGTGCCAGCAGCCAAGACCCTCCAGGGGTAGCGGGAGACTACGAGCAGTACTTC
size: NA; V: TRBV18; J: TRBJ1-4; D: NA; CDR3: CASSPPTGSRANEKLFF; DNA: TGTGCCAGCTCACCACCGACAGGATCTAGGGCTAATGAAAAACTGTTTTTT
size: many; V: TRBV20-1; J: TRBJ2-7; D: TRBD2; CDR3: CSARDTGLAEQYF; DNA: TGCAGTGCTAGAGACACGGGACTAGCGGAGCAGTACTTC
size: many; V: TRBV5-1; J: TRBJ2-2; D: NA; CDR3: CASSRRIDAGELFF; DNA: TGCGCCAGCAGTAGGAGGATCGACGCCGGGGAGCTGTTTTTT
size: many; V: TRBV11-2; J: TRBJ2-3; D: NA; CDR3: CASSSYRGTDTQYF; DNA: TGTGCCAGCAGCTCCTACAGGGGCACAGATACGCAGTATTTT
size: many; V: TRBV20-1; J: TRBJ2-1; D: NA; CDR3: CSASTGRPYNEQFF; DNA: TGCAGTGCCTCGACGGGACGGCCCTACAATGAGCAGTTCTTC
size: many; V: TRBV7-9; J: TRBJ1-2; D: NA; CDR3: CASSRAGSSSGYTF; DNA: TGTGCCAGCAGCCGGGCGGGCAGCTCTAGTGGCTACACCTTC
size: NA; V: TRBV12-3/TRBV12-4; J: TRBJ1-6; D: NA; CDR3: CASTLDPGEHNSPLHF; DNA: TGTGCCAGCACCTTAGATCCGGGAGAACATAATTCACCCCTCCACTTT
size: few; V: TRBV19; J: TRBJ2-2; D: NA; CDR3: CASSVLFAGELFF; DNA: TGTGCCAGTAGTGTACTGTTCGCCGGGGAGCTGTTTTTT
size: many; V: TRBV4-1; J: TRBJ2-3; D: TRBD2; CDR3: CASSQDAVSSGSITDTQYF; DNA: TGCGCCAGCAGCCAAGACGCTGTGTCTAGCGGGAGTATCACAGATACGCAGTATTTT
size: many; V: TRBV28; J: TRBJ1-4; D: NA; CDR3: CASFSRGVNEKLFF; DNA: TGTGCCAGTTTTTCCCGTGGCGTTAATGAAAAACTGTTTTTT
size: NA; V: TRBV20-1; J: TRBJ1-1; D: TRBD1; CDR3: CSAYGQGDTEAFF; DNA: TGCAGTGCTTACGGACAGGGTGACACTGAAGCTTTCTTT
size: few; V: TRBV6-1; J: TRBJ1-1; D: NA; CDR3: CASSLSADLGYAFF; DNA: TGTGCCAGCAGTCTAAGTGCCGACCTAGGGTACGCTTTCTTT
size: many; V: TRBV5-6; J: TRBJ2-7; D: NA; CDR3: CASSFSFSEQYF; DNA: TGTGCCAGCAGCTTTTCCTTCTCCGAGCAGTACTTC
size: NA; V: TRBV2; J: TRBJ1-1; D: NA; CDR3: CASVPDSWNTEAFF; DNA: TGTGCCAGCGTACCGGACAGTTGGAACACTGAAGCTTTCTTT
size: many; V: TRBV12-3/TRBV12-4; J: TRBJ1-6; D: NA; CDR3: CASSLALRSPLHF; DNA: TGTGCCAGCAGTTTAGCGCTTCGCTCACCCCTCCACTTT
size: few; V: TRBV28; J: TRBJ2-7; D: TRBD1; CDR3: CASSGDRVASYEQYF; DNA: TGTGCCAGCAGTGGGGACAGGGTGGCCTCCTACGAGCAGTACTTC
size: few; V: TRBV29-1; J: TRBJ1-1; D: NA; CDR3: CSVAAPNTEAFF; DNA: TGCAGCGTTGCGGCACCGAACACTGAAGCTTTCTTT
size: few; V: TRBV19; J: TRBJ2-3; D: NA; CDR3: CASSTQAASTDTQYF; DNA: TGTGCCAGTAGTACCCAGGCGGCTAGCACAGATACGCAGTATTTT
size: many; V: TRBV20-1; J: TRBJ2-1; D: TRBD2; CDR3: CSATLLLAGDLGEQFF; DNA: TGCAGTGCTACCCTTCTACTAGCGGGAGATTTGGGTGAGCAGTTCTTC
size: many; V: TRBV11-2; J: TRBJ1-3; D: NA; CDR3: CASSLNGAEVSGNTIYF; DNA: TGTGCCAGCAGCTTAAACGGGGCTGAGGTCTCTGGAAACACCATATATTTT
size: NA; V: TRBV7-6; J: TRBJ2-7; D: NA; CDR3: CASSLEGLPSYEQYF; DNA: TGTGCCAGCAGCTTAGAAGGGCTACCCTCCTACGAGCAGTACTTC
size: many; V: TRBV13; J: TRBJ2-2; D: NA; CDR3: CASSFGDVNTGELFF; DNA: TGTGCCAGCAGCTTTGGGGACGTTAACACCGGGGAGCTGTTTTTT
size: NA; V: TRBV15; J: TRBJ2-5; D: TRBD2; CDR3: CATSRGLGTSGTQYF; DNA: TGTGCCACCAGCAGAGGGTTGGGGACTAGCGGGACCCAGTACTTC
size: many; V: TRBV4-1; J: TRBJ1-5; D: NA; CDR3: CASSQDWGRPQHF; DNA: TGCGCCAGCAGCCAAGATTGGGGCCGGCCCCAGCATTTT
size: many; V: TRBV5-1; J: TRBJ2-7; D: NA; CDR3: CASSFGQTYYEQYF; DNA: TGCGCCAGCAGCTTCGGACAGACTTACTACGAGCAGTACTTC
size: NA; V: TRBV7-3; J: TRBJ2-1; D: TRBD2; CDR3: CASSLMPTSVSYNEQFF; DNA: TGTGCCAGCAGCTTAATGCCGACTAGCGTTTCCTACAATGAGCAGTTCTTC
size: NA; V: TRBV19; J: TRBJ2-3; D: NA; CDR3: CATYKGGITDTQYF; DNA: TGTGCCACCTACAAAGGGGGAATCACAGATACGCAGTATTTT
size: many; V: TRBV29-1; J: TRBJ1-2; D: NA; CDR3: CSVEGASPNYGYTF; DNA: TGCAGCGTTGAAGGAGCATCCCCTAACTATGGCTACACCTTC
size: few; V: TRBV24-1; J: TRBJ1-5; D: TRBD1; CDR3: CATSAQGQGTNQPQHF; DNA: TGTGCCACCAGTGCACAGGGACAGGGTACCAATCAGCCCCAGCATTTT
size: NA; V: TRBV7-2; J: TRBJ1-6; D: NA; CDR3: CASSLMGARGGPGNNSPLHF; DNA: TGTGCCAGCAGCTTAATGGGGGCCCGGGGGGGGCCGGGAAATAATTCACCCCTCCACTTT
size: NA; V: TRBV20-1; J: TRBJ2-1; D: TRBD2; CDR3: CSASRPGLAGGIHEQFF; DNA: TGCAGTGCTAGCCGGCCGGGACTAGCGGGAGGAATCCATGAGCAGTTCTTC
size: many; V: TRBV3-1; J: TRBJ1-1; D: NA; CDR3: CASSNAMNTEAFF; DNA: TGTGCCAGCAGCAATGCTATGAACACTGAAGCTTTCTTT